This T cell receptor (beta chain) was profiled in a study of regulatory T cells in long-lasting Graves disease. Investigators prepared the TCR beta libraries by applying iRepertoire HTBI primers and Arm-PCR of CDR3 regions. TCRdb independently ran MiXCR on the multiplex PCR reads; one entry per CDR3 protein. The sample lists 200,000 to 250,000 distinct CDR3 sequences; around 20% were seen once. Time point described: newly diagnosed GD, antithyroid drugs for less than 3 months. Scientists built the TCR library using RNA that was extracted from PBMCs. This clonotype was found many times. These data also formed part of another study, on T cells in Graves' hyperthyroidism and ophthalmopathy. That report adds: Most thyroid clonotypes expanded above 0.001 appeared in blood too.

Sequencing was performed on peripheral blood mononuclear cells (PBMCs), taken at new diagnosis, from a patient treated with antithyroid drugs. The receptor's source is a woman under 40 with Graves disease.

CDR3 coding DNA: TGTGCCAACAAAGGGGAGACCTACGAGCAGTACTTC. It encodes CANKGETYEQYF. This sequence joins TRBV2 and TRBJ2-7; D tentatively fits TRBD1 or TRBD2 (5 bases each). Between the trimmed V and J ends, which lost 10 bases and 2 bases, there was a span of 12 bases. Germline assignment: CDR1 SNHLY and CDR2 FYNNEI. The CDR3 extends over 12 amino acids.